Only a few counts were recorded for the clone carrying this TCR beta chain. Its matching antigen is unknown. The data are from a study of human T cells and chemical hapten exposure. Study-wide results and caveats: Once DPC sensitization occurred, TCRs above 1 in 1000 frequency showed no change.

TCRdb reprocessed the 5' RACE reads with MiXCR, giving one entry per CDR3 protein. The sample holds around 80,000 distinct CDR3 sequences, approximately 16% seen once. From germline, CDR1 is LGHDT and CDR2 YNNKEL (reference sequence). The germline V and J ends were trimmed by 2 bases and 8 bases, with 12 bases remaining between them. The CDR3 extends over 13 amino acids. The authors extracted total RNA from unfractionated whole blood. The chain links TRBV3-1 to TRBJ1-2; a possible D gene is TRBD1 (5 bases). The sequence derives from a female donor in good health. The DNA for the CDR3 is TGTGCCAGCAGCCAACAGGGCGCGCGGGGCTACACCTTC. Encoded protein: CASSQQGARGYTF.